The 24 T cell receptor beta chains listed next were all sequenced from one sample in a study of T cells in Graves' hyperthyroidism and ophthalmopathy. RNA transcripts served as the template for amplifying TCR beta CDR3 regions. Researchers ran a first-round RT-PCR on the TCR CDR3 using the HTBI primer set. One entry per CDR3 protein, called by TCRdb with MiXCR from the multiplex PCR reads. The sample holds fewer than 550,000 distinct CDR3 sequences, 15% to 17% seen once. The sequenced sample consisted of blood. These receptors came from a woman between 18 and 30 years old with Graves' hyperthyroidism.

In this sample, this clonotype turned up many times. The genes are TRBV15 and TRBJ2-5; D is possibly TRBD2 (5 bases). Between the trimmed V and J ends, which lost 1 base and 5 bases, there was a span of 14 bases. Germline CDR1 is LNHNV and CDR2 is YYDKDF (reference sequence). The CDR3 runs to 15 residues. The CDR3 DNA reads as TGTGCCACCAGCAGAGTCGGGGAGTTACGTGAGACCCAGTACTTC. This encodes CATSRVGELRETQYF.

This rearrangement joins TRBV11-2 to TRBJ1-1, with 11 positions matching TRBD1. The CDR3 has 15 residues. Per germline, CDR1 SGHAT and CDR2 FQNNGV. Trimming at V came to 3 bases and at J to 5 bases, leaving 5 bases not matched to a gene. The CDR3 DNA sequence: TGTGCCAGCAGCTTCGCCGGGACAGGGGGAACTGAAGCTTTCTTT. Protein product: CASSFAGTGGTEAFF.

This clonotype has more than one count but fewer than ten. The chain combines TRBV27 with TRBJ2-3; 7 bases match TRBD2. Trimming at V came to 5 bases and at J to 3 bases, leaving 8 bases not matched to a gene. The CDR3 consists of 15 residues. Per germline, CDR1 MNHEY and CDR2 SMNVEV (reference sequence). CDR3 sequence (DNA): TGTGCCAGCAGTCGTGGCGGGAGTGGAACAGATACGCAGTATTTT. Protein sequence: CASSRGGSGTDTQYF.

This clonotype was observed at least ten times. The chain has TRBV2 and TRBJ1-6; tentatively, D is TRBD1 (5 bases). This CDR3 is 14 amino acids long. Between the trimmed V and J ends, which lost 6 bases and 6 bases, there was a span of 12 bases. Germline V gene lookup returns CDR1 SNHLY and CDR2 FYNNEI. The DNA for the CDR3 is TGTGCCAGCAGGCTTGGGGCCCGTAATTCACCCCTCCACTTT. This encodes CASRLGARNSPLHF. Variable domain in full (rest from reference TRBV2 and TRBJ1-6): EPEVTQTPSHQVTQMGQEVILRCVPISNHLYFYWYRQILGQKVEFLVSFYNNEISEKSEIFDDQFSVERPDGSNFTLKIRSTKLEDSAMYFCASRLGARNSPLHFGNGTRLTVT.

This clonotype has at least ten counts. J is TRBJ2-5 and V is TRBV12-3 or TRBV12-4, with TRBD2 matching 8 bases. The CDR3 covers 15 residues. Trimming at V came to 4 bases and at J to 1 base, leaving 5 bases not matched to a gene. This chain's CDR3 is CASSYGTRVQETQYF. The DNA for the CDR3 is TGTGCCAGCAGTTATGGGACTAGGGTCCAAGAGACCCAGTACTTC.

This clonotype was detected ten times or more. The rearrangement joins TRBV12-3 or TRBV12-4 to TRBJ2-1; TRBD1 might be the D (6 bases). V dropped 6 bases and J dropped 3 bases, with 33 bases sitting between them. There are 21 residues in the CDR3. The DNA of the CDR3 is TGTGCCAGCAGATTTAACAGGGACGATGGACTCGTGTTTTCCGGCTACAATGAGCAGTTCTTC. Protein product: CASRFNRDDGLVFSGYNEQFF.

V usage is TRBV20-1 and J usage is TRBJ2-1, with 16 bases matching TRBD2. The ends lost 7 bases at V and 5 bases at J; junction bases unmatched: 5. CDR3 size: 15 residues. Germline CDR1 reads DFQATT; CDR2 reads SNEGSKA (reference sequence). The CDR3 DNA sequence: TGCAGTGGGGGAGGGACTAGCGGGGGGGACAATGAGCAGTTCTTC. Translating gives CSGGGTSGGDNEQFF.

This clonotype occurred many times. The rearrangement joins TRBV2 to TRBJ1-4, with D possibly matching TRBD1 (6 bases). This CDR3 is built from 14 residues. V lost 8 bases and J 8 bases, leaving 18 bases between the germline ends. In germline, CDR1 is SNHLY, CDR2 FYNNEI. The CDR3 loop reads CASYTGSSGEKLFF. CDR3 sequence (DNA): TGTGCCAGCTATACAGGGAGCTCAGGGGAAAAACTGTTTTTT. Filled out from reference TRBV2 and TRBJ1-4, the complete variable domain reads EPEVTQTPSHQVTQMGQEVILRCVPISNHLYFYWYRQILGQKVEFLVSFYNNEISEKSEIFDDQFSVERPDGSNFTLKIRSTKLEDSAMYFCASYTGSSGEKLFFGSGTQLSVL.

The J gene is TRBJ2-1, the V gene TRBV18; the match to TRBD2 covers 9 bases. The ends lost 3 bases at V and 1 base at J; junction bases unmatched: 7. The CDR3 has 17 amino acids. The germline V gene has CDR1 KGHSH and CDR2 LQKENI. The CDR3 spells CASSPNVLAGSYNEQFF. CDR3 coding DNA: TGTGCCAGCTCACCTAATGTGCTAGCGGGGTCCTACAATGAGCAGTTCTTC.

This clonotype was recorded at least ten times. The chain joins TRBV28 to TRBJ2-2; 12 nucleotides line up with TRBD1. The CDR3 is 15 amino acids. CDR1 and CDR2 from the germline V gene are MDHEN and SYDVKM. V shed 6 bases and J 7 bases; nucleotides not matched to a gene: 6. CDR3 in amino acids: CASRGTGGAGGELFF. CDR3 nucleotide sequence: TGTGCCAGCAGGGGGACAGGGGGCGCAGGCGGGGAGCTGTTTTTT.

The table lists this clonotype with a few counts. This chain links TRBV13 with TRBJ2-1; no definite D call. CDR3 length: 15 amino acids. V gave up 2 bases and J gave up 0 bases, with 8 bases separating them. Germline V gene sequence: CDR1 PRHDT, CDR2 FYEKMQ (reference sequence). CDR3 bases: TGTGCCAGCAGCTTAAGGGTGAGCTCCTACAATGAGCAGTTCTTC. Protein product: CASSLRVSSYNEQFF.

The rearrangement joins TRBV20-1 to TRBJ2-7; D remains unclear. Deletions cut 0 bases from V and 2 bases from J, with 8 bases between. This CDR3 is built from 13 residues. Germline loops: CDR1 DFQATT, CDR2 SNEGSKA (reference sequence). The CDR3 here is CSARDENTYEQYF. DNA for the CDR3: TGCAGTGCTAGAGATGAGAACACCTACGAGCAGTACTTC.

This clonotype was seen at least ten times. The rearrangement links TRBV7-3 to TRBJ2-7; 11 nucleotides agree with TRBD1. J gave up 2 bases and V 0 bases, and 0 bases lay outside the gene matches. Germline assignment: CDR1 SGHTA and CDR2 FQGTGA. This CDR3 contains 15 residues. The CDR3 DNA sequence: TGTGCCAGCAGCTTAACGGGACAGGGGGCCTACGAGCAGTACTTC. Its translation is CASSLTGQGAYEQYF.

In its sample, this clonotype was seen many times. The rearrangement links TRBV7-2 to TRBJ2-1; TRBD2 matches 11 bases. Trimming at V came to 4 bases and at J to 10 bases, leaving 18 bases not matched to a gene. CDR3 length: 18 residues. Germline CDR1 and CDR2: SGHTA and FQGNSA. CDR3 sequence reads: CASSSTLLAGALRWEQFF. The CDR3 region has the DNA TGTGCCAGCAGCTCGACTCTACTAGCGGGGGCGCTCCGATGGGAGCAGTTCTTC.

This clonotype was recorded many times. The V gene is TRBV28, the J gene TRBJ2-1, with a tentative D call TRBD2 (5 bases). CDR3 length equals 14 residues. Germline CDR1 MDHEN, CDR2 SYDVKM. The V gene lost 4 bases and the J gene lost 7 bases, with 14 bases spanning the gap. CDR3 in DNA: TGTGCCAGCAGTTCCTTAGACTATGGGAATGAGCAGTTCTTC. It yields the protein CASSSLDYGNEQFF.

This sequence joins TRBV19 and TRBJ2-1, with 11 positions matching TRBD2. CDR3 size: 23 residues. Germline CDR1 and CDR2: LNHDA and SQIVND (reference sequence). The V and J ends lost 4 bases and 10 bases, in that order; junction bases with no gene match: 33. CDR3 nucleotides: TGTGCCAGTAGTACTTGGGTGATACGGGACGGCGGATCTCTAGCGGGGGGCAGGGGAGAGCAGTTCTTC. This gives the protein CASSTWVIRDGGSLAGGRGEQFF.

This clonotype was seen at least ten times. The genes are TRBV3-1 and TRBJ1-1; no definite D call. The CDR3 runs 13 residues. Germline loops: CDR1 LGHDT, CDR2 YNNKEL (reference sequence). Trimming removed 0 bases from V and 1 base from J, with 3 bases in between. This chain's CDR3 is CASSQDWNTEAFF. The CDR3 DNA follows: TGTGCCAGCAGCCAAGATTGGAACACTGAAGCTTTCTTT.

This clonotype was observed at least ten times. The junction departs from germline at one end; a sequencing error may be responsible. This rearrangement joins TRBV12-3 or TRBV12-4 to TRBJ1-5; 8 nucleotides match TRBD1. The CDR3 is made up of 15 amino acids. CDR3 coding DNA: TGTGCCAGCAGTTTGGGGCAGGGGGCGGCTCAGCCCCGGCATTTT. This codes for CASSLGQGAAQPRHF.

V gene TRBV19 combines with J gene TRBJ1-1; 7 bases align to TRBD1. This CDR3 contains 14 residues. J was trimmed by 5 bases and V by 3 bases; bases with no gene match: 6. The germline V gene has CDR1 LNHDA and CDR2 SQIVND (reference sequence). The CDR3: CASSIQGVMTEAFF. Written as DNA, the CDR3 is TGTGCCAGTAGTATCCAGGGGGTAATGACTGAAGCTTTCTTT.

The chain recombines TRBV5-1 with TRBJ1-6; maybe TRBD1 (5 bases). CDR3 length equals 16 residues. V was cut by 5 bases and J by 7 bases, with 19 bases left in between. CDR1 and CDR2 from the germline V gene are SGHRS and YFSETQ. CDR3 protein: CASSDAGLGRNSPLHF. Here the CDR3 DNA reads TGCGCCAGCAGTGACGCAGGGCTAGGGCGAAATTCACCCCTCCACTTT.

The sample holds many counts of this clonotype. The chain joins TRBV5-1 to TRBJ2-1; 10 nucleotides match TRBD2. J was trimmed by 4 bases and V by 2 bases; bases with no gene match: 6. The CDR3 is 16 amino acids. The germline CDR1 and CDR2 sequences are SGHRS and YFSETQ. The CDR3 bases are TGCGCCAGCAGCTTCGGACTAGCGGCCGATTACAATGAGCAGTTCTTC. Protein product: CASSFGLAADYNEQFF.

This clonotype was counted at least ten times. The chain recombines TRBV11-2 with TRBJ2-5; D is undetermined. The CDR3 has 13 amino acids. V lost 5 bases, J lost 4 bases, and 11 bases lay in between. The germline gives CDR1 SGHAT, CDR2 FQNNGV. CDR3 DNA sequence: TGTGCCAGCAGCCAGATTCCACCAGAGACCCAGTACTTC. It is translated as CASSQIPPETQYF.

Regarding this clonotype: A read error is possible here, since a much larger clone lies one base away. The chain carries TRBV6-2 or TRBV6-3 and TRBJ2-5; 11 bases are a match to TRBD2. CDR3 size: 16 residues. Per the germline V gene, CDR1 is MNHEY and CDR2 is SVGEGT. CDR3 sequence: CASRSRLAGGQGTQYF. The CDR3 DNA sequence: TGTGCCAGCAGATCCCGCCTAGCGGGGGGACAAGGGACCCAGTACTTC.

The chain joins TRBV6-1 to TRBJ2-7; D unclear. Between the trimmed V and J ends, which lost 6 bases and 0 bases, there was a span of 12 bases. This CDR3 spans 14 amino acids. Germline V CDR1 and CDR2: MNHNS, SASEGT. CDR3 bases: TGTGCCAGCAGGCCCCCCTGGGGCTCCTACGAGCAGTACTTC. Its protein product is CASRPPWGSYEQYF.